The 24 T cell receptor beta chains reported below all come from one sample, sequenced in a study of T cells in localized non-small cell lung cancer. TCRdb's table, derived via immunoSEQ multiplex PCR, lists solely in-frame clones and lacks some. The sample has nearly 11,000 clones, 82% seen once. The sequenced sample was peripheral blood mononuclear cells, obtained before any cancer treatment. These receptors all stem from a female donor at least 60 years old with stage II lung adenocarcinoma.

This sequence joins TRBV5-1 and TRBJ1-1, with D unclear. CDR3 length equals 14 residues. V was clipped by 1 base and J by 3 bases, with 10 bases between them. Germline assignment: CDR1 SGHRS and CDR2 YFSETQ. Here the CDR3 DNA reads TGCGCCAGCAGCTTGAGCGGACTGGACACTGAAGCTTTCTTT. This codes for CASSLSGLDTEAFF.

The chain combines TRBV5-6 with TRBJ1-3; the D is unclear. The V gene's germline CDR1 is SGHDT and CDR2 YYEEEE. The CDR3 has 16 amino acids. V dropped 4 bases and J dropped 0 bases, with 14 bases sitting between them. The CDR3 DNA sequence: TGTGCCAGCAGCCAAGGCCCGGGTCCCTCTGGAAACACCATATATTTT. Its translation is CASSQGPGPSGNTIYF.

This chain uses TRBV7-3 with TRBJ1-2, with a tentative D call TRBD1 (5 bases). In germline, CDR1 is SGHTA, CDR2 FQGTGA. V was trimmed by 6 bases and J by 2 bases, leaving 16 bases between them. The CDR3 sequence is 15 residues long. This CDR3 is CASRQSLTANYGYTF. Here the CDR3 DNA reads TGTGCCAGCAGGCAAAGTCTGACAGCGAACTATGGCTACACCTTC.

The CDR3 is CASSLAGGADTQYF. CDR3 sequence (DNA): TGCGCCAGCAGCTTGGCCGGGGGCGCAGATACGCAGTATTTT. The V call is TRBV5-1, the J call TRBJ2-3, with D perhaps given as TRBD1 or TRBD2 (6 bases each). Germline-derived CDR1 and CDR2 are SGHRS and YFSETQ. V lost 0 bases to trimming and J lost 4 bases, with 9 bases between them. The CDR3 has 14 amino acids.

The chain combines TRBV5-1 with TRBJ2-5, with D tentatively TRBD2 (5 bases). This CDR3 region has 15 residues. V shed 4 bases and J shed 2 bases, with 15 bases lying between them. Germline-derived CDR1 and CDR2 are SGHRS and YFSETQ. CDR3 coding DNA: TGCGCCAGCAGCGAAAACTCCTGGAGGCAAGAGACCCAGTACTTC. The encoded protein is CASSENSWRQETQYF. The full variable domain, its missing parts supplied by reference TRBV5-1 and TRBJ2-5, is KAGVTQTPRYLIKTRGQQVTLSCSPISGHRSVSWYQQTPGQGLQFLFEYFSETQRNKGNFPGRFSGRQFSNSRSEMNVSTLELGDSALYLCASSENSWRQETQYFGPGTRLLVL.

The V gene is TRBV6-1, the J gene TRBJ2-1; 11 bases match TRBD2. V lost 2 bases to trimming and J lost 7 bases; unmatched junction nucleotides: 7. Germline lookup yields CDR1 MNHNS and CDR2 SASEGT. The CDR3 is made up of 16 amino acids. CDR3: CASSELLAGVGNEQFF. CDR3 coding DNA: TGTGCCAGCAGTGAACTACTAGCGGGAGTTGGTAATGAGCAGTTCTTC.

CDR3 sequence: CSGRGQGKDGYTF. For the CDR3, the DNA is TGCAGCGGGCGCGGACAGGGGAAAGATGGCTACACCTTC. The chain combines TRBV29-1 with TRBJ1-2; 9 bases map to TRBD1. Unmatched junction bases numbered 9, after V lost 7 bases and J lost 6 bases. The CDR3 consists of 13 residues. Germline assignment: CDR1 SQVTM and CDR2 ANQGSEA.

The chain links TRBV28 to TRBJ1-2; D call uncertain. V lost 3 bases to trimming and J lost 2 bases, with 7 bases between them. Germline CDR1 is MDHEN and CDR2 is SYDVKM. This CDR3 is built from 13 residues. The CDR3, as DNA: TGTGCCAGCAGTTTGTTAGGGAACTATGGCTACACCTTC. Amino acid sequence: CASSLLGNYGYTF.

In DNA form, the CDR3 reads TGTGCCAGCAGTGGGGGGGATGAGCAGTTCTTC. Amino acids: CASSGGDEQFF. This chain links TRBV2 with TRBJ2-1; tentatively, D is TRBD2 (6 bases). This CDR3 has 11 amino acids. The V end lost 4 bases, the J end lost 8 bases, and 6 bases lay between the germline ends. In germline, CDR1 is SNHLY, CDR2 FYNNEI.

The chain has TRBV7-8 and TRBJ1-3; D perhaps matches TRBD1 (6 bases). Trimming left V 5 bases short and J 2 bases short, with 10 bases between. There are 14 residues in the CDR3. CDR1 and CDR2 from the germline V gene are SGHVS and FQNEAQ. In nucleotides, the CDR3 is TGTGCCAGCAGCGAGGACAGCACTGGAAACACCATATATTTT. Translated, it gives CASSEDSTGNTIYF. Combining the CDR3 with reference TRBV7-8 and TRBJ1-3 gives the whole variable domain GAGVSQSPRYKVAKRGQDVALRCDPISGHVSLFWYQQALGQGPEFLTYFQNEAQLDKSGLPSDRFFAERPEGSVSTLKIQRTQQEDSAVYLCASSEDSTGNTIYFGEGSWLTVV.

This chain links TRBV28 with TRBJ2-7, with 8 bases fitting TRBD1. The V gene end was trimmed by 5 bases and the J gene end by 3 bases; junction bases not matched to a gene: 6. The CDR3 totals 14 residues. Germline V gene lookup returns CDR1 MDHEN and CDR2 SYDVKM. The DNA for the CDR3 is TGTGCCAGCAGTCGAAACAGGGGGTACTACGAGCAGTACTTC. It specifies CASSRNRGYYEQYF. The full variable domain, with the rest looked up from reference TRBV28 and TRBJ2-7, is DVKVTQSSRYLVKRTGEKVFLECVQDMDHENMFWYRQDPGLGLRLIYFSYDVKMKEKGDIPEGYSVSREKKERFSLILESASTNQTSMYLCASSRNRGYYEQYFGPGTRLTVT.

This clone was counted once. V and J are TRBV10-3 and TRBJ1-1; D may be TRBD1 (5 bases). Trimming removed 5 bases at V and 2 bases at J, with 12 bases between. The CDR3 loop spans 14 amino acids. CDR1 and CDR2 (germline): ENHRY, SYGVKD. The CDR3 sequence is CAISTTGTNTEAFF. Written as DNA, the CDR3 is TGTGCCATCAGTACCACGGGGACCAACACTGAAGCTTTCTTT.

Written as DNA, the CDR3 is TGTGCCAGCAGCTTATTCGCGGGTTCCTACAATGAGCAGTTCTTC. This codes for CASSLFAGSYNEQFF. The chain couples TRBV11-3 to TRBJ2-1, with a possible D match to TRBD2 (5 bases). The CDR3 extends over 15 amino acids. V shed 2 bases and J shed 1 base, with 9 bases lying between them. The germline V gene has CDR1 SGHNT and CDR2 YENEEA.

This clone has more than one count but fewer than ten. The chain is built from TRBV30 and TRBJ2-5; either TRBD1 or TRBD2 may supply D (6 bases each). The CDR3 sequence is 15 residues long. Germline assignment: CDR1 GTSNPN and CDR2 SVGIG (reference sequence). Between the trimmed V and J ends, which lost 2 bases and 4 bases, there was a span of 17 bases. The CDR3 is CAWSMGGSGSETQYF. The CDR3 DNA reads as TGTGCCTGGAGTATGGGGGGCTCGGGATCAGAGACCCAGTACTTC.

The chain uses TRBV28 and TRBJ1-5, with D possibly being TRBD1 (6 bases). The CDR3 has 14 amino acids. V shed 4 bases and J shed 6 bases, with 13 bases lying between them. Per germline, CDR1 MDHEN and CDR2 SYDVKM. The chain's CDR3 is CASSSYRAGQPQHF. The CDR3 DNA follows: TGTGCCAGCAGTTCCTACAGGGCGGGTCAGCCCCAGCATTTT.

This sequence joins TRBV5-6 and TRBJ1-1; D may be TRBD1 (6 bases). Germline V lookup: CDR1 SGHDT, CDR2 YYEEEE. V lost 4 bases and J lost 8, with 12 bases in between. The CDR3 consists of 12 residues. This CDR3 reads CASSIQGREAFF. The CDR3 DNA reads TGTGCCAGCAGCATACAGGGACGGGAAGCTTTCTTT.

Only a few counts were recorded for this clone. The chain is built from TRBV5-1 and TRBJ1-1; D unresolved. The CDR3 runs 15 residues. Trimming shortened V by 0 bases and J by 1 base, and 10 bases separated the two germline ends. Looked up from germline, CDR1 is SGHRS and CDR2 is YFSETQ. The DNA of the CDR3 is TGCGCCAGCAGCTTGGCGGGCACTCGGAACACTGAAGCTTTCTTT. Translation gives CASSLAGTRNTEAFF.

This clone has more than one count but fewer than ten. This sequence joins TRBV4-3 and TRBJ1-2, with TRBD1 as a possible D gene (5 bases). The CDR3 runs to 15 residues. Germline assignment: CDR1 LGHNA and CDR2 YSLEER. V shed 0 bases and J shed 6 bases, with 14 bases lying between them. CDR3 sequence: CASSQDLGREHGYTF. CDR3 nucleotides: TGCGCCAGCAGCCAAGATCTCGGCAGGGAGCATGGCTACACCTTC.

The CDR3 coding sequence is TGTGCCAGCAGCGTAGTAGCCGGCTACGAGCAGTACTTC. This codes for CASSVVAGYEQYF. The J gene is TRBJ2-7, the V gene TRBV9; D gene unclear. Germline V gene data show CDR1 as SGDLS and CDR2 as YYNGEE. This CDR3 has 13 residues. V shed 0 bases and J shed 3 bases, with 7 bases lying between them. Variable domain in full (rest from reference TRBV9 and TRBJ2-7): DSGVTQTPKHLITATGQRVTLRCSPRSGDLSVYWYQQSLDQGLQFLIQYYNGEERAKGNILERFSAQQFPDLHSELNLSSLELGDSALYFCASSVVAGYEQYFGPGTRLTVT.

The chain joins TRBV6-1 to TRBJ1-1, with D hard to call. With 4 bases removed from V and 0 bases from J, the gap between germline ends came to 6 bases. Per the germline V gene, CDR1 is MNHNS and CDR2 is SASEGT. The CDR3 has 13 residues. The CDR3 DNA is TGTGCCAGCAGTGGGGTGGTGAACACTGAAGCTTTCTTT. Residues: CASSGVVNTEAFF.

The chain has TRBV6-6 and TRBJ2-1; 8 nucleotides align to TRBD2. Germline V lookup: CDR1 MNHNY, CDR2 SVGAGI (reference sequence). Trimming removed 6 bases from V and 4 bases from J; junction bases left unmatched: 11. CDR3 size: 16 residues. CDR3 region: CASRPAGTRRYNEQFF. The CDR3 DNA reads TGTGCCAGCAGGCCCGCCGGGACTAGACGTTACAATGAGCAGTTCTTC.

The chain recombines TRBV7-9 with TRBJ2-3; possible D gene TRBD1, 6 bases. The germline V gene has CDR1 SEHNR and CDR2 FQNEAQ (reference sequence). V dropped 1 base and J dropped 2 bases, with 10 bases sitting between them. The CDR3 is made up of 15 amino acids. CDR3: CASSLGRGITDTQYF. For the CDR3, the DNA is TGTGCCAGCAGCTTAGGCAGGGGTATCACAGATACGCAGTATTTT.

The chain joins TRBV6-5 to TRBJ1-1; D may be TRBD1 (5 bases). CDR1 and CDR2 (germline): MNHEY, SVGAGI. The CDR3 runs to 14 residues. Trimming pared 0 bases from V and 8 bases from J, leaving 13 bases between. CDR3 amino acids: CASSYSAGRGEAFF. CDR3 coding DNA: TGTGCCAGCAGTTACTCGGCAGGGCGGGGAGAAGCTTTCTTT.

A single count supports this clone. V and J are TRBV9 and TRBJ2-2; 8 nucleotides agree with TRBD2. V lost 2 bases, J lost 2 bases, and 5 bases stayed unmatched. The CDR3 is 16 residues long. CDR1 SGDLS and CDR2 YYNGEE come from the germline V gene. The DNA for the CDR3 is TGTGCCAGCAGCGTGGGCGGGAGGAGCAACACCGGGGAGCTGTTTTTT. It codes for CASSVGGRSNTGELFF.